The 15 T cell receptor beta chains below all came from one sample that was sequenced in a study of tumor-infiltrating lymphocytes in oesophageal squamous cell carcinoma. TCRdb called the PCR reads again in MiXCR, with one record for every CDR3 protein. Among 15,000 to 25,000 distinct CDR3 sequences, approximately 40% were seen once, and the ten largest hold roughly 12%. The sequenced sample consisted of normal esophageal tissue next to the tumor. These receptors came from a male donor with esophageal squamous cell carcinoma.

This clonotype was counted ten times or more. This chain connects TRBV5-6 to TRBJ2-7; TRBD2 aligns across 8 bases. This CDR3 is built from 14 residues. Germline V CDR1 and CDR2: SGHDT, YYEEEE. V lost 2 bases to trimming and J lost 3 bases; unmatched junction nucleotides: 4. CDR3 loop: CASSFLSGSYEQYF. The CDR3, as DNA: TGTGCCAGCAGCTTTCTAAGCGGGAGCTACGAGCAGTACTTC.

V usage is TRBV7-8 and J usage is TRBJ1-2; D unclear. Germline CDR1 reads SGHVS; CDR2 reads FQNEAQ. V was cut by 5 bases and J by 2 bases, with 9 bases left in between. This CDR3 has 13 amino acids. DNA for the CDR3: TGTGCCAGCAGCATCAATCGGAACTATGGCTACACCTTC. It codes for CASSINRNYGYTF.

This rearrangement joins TRBV2 to TRBJ2-7, with 11 bases fitting TRBD2. The assigned J gene may be wrong: the sequence end matches TRBJ2-5 better. This CDR3 is 15 amino acids long. Germline V CDR1 and CDR2: SNHLY, FYNNEI. The CDR3 DNA reads TGTGCCAGCAGTGATAGCGGGAGGGCCCTTGAGACCCAGTACTTC. Translating it yields CASSDSGRALETQYF.

The chain employs TRBV18 and TRBJ2-4; unclear D gene. Between the trimmed V and J ends, which lost 2 bases and 14 bases, there was a span of 19 bases. This CDR3 is 14 amino acids long. Germline loops: CDR1 KGHSH, CDR2 LQKENI. The DNA for the CDR3 is TGTGCCAGCTCACCAGGTGGTCCGAGTCCCTTGGAGTACTTC. Amino acid sequence: CASSPGGPSPLEYF. The full variable domain, with the rest looked up from reference TRBV18 and TRBJ2-4, is NAGVMQNPRHLVRRRGQEARLRCSPMKGHSHVYWYRQLPEEGLKFMVYLQKENIIDESGMPKERFSAEFPKEGPSILRIQQVVRGDSAAYFCASSPGGPSPLEYFGAGTRLSVL.

The chain uses TRBV4-1 and TRBJ1-2; TRBD1 matches 10 bases. J lost 4 bases, V lost 1 base, and 3 bases had no gene match. This CDR3 is built from 15 residues. Germline CDR1 is MGHRA and CDR2 is YSYEKL. The CDR3 loop reads CASSQGTGGFYGYTF. Here the CDR3 DNA reads TGCGCCAGCAGCCAAGGGACAGGGGGATTCTATGGCTACACCTTC.

This clonotype was detected only once. J is TRBJ2-6 and V is TRBV6-4; D is uncertain. Trimming shortened V by 5 bases and J by 2 bases, and 10 bases separated the two germline ends. The germline gives CDR1 MRHNA, CDR2 SNTAGT. The CDR3 sequence is 15 residues long. The DNA of the CDR3 is TGTGCCAGCAGTTCAACGTTTACTGGGGCCAACGTCCTGACTTTC. Translating it yields CASSSTFTGANVLTF.

This clonotype was seen more than once but under ten times. V and J are TRBV24-1 and TRBJ2-3; D gene uncertain. Germline-derived CDR1 and CDR2 are KGHDR and SFDVKD. The CDR3 loop spans 12 amino acids. V lost 5 bases to trimming and J lost 2 bases, with 4 bases between them. This chain's CDR3 is CATSGDTDTQYF. The DNA of the CDR3 is TGTGCCACCAGTGGGGACACAGATACGCAGTATTTT.

This clonotype turned up a few times. The V call is TRBV7-8, the J call TRBJ2-2; 8 bases agree with TRBD1. J lost 5 bases, V lost 5 bases, and 7 bases had no gene match. Germline V gives CDR1 SGHVS, CDR2 FQNEAQ. The CDR3 contains 15 residues. CDR3 protein: CASSNGQGGTGELFF. The CDR3 nucleotides read TGTGCCAGCAGCAACGGACAGGGTGGGACCGGGGAGCTGTTTTTT.

This chain uses TRBV6-6 with TRBJ2-3, with 11 positions matching TRBD2. Judging by the DNA end, TRBJ2-5 fits better; the J call may be wrong. Germline CDR1 is MNHNY and CDR2 is SVGAGI (reference sequence). CDR3 length equals 14 residues. The CDR3 reads CASTLGLAVETQYF. Written as DNA, the CDR3 is TGTGCCAGCACCTTGGGACTAGCGGTGGAGACCCAGTACTTC.

This clonotype was seen many times. V gene TRBV6-1 combines with J gene TRBJ1-1, with 7 bases lining up with TRBD1. Trimming at V came to 6 bases and at J to 4 bases, leaving 11 bases not matched to a gene. The CDR3 is made up of 15 amino acids. Germline CDR1 is MNHNS and CDR2 is SASEGT. CDR3 amino acids: CASRTTGEGATEAFF. In DNA form, the CDR3 reads TGTGCCAGCAGAACCACGGGGGAGGGGGCCACTGAAGCTTTCTTT.

CDR3 residues: CASSLVHRAGFGNEQFF. CDR3 nucleotide sequence: TGTGCCAGCAGCTTAGTTCACAGGGCAGGGTTTGGTAATGAGCAGTTCTTC. V usage is TRBV7-6 and J usage is TRBJ2-1, with a possible D match to TRBD1 (6 bases). The CDR3 sequence is 17 residues long. Germline loops: CDR1 SGHVS, CDR2 FNYEAQ. The V gene lost 1 base and the J gene lost 7 bases, with 20 bases spanning the gap.

This clonotype occurred many times. An end of the junction differs from the germline gene, which may be a read error. The chain has TRBV5-4 and TRBJ2-3; weak D call: TRBD2 (6 bases). The CDR3 totals 16 residues. Germline V lookup: CDR1 SGHNT, CDR2 YYREEE (reference sequence). CDR3 residues: CASSSYGSAGTDTQYF. The CDR3 nucleotides read TGCGCCAGCAGCTCGTACGGGAGCGCAGGCACAGATACGCAGTATTTT.

This clonotype showed up just a few times. The chain carries TRBV11-3 and TRBJ2-1; 8 nucleotides line up with TRBD2. V shed 5 bases and J 10 bases; nucleotides not matched to a gene: 7. The CDR3 length is 13 residues. CDR1 and CDR2 (germline): SGHNT, YENEEA. The CDR3 loop reads CASSPGGAKEQFF. For the CDR3, the DNA is TGTGCCAGCAGCCCCGGGGGGGCCAAGGAGCAGTTCTTC.

The chain uses TRBV7-3 and TRBJ2-1; D is undetermined. CDR1 and CDR2 (germline): SGHTA, FQGTGA. The CDR3 runs 14 residues. The V gene lost 5 bases and the J gene lost 7 bases, with 15 bases spanning the gap. In nucleotides, the CDR3 is TGTGCCAGCAGCCCCCTGAGTTCATCGAATGAGCAGTTCTTC. Translation gives CASSPLSSSNEQFF.

J is TRBJ2-1 and V is TRBV5-1; D possibly corresponds to TRBD2 (5 bases). The germline CDR1 and CDR2 sequences are SGHRS and YFSETQ. Deletions cut 3 bases from V and 0 bases from J, with 13 bases between. This CDR3 has 16 residues. The CDR3 DNA reads as TGCGCCAGCAGCTCGCGGGTGAGGAGCTCCTACAATGAGCAGTTCTTC. Translated: CASSSRVRSSYNEQFF.